This TCR beta chain was observed in a study of human T cells and chemical hapten exposure. Turning to the study itself: Patients' scalps got diphenylcyclopropenone weekly throughout the roughly 23-week study.

This clonotype was seen many times. As the library was built, unique molecular identifiers were attached to individual cDNA molecules. TCRdb reprocessed the RACE reads with MiXCR, giving one entry per CDR3 protein. The table lists more than 80,000 distinct CDR3 sequences, approximately 10% of them singletons, with 3.7% in the top ten. Time point given: patch test 3, about 24 weeks after DPC sensitization. Specified treatment: therapeutic diphenylcyclopropenone sensitization with weekly scalp DPC. The germline V and J ends were trimmed by 9 bases and 1 base, with 7 bases remaining between them. Germline CDR1 and CDR2: WSHSY and SAAADI. The CDR3 loop spans 11 amino acids.

The clonotype was recovered from a woman aged 50 to 65 with alopecia areata. Some clones in this sample may be carry-over from other donors' samples. The gene calls are TRBV10-2 and TRBJ2-7; D is possibly TRBD1 (6 bases). The source was whole blood, collected in connection with sensitization to the hapten diphenylcyclopropenone (DPC). DNA of the CDR3: TGCGCCAGTGGACAGTCCTACGAGCAGTACTTC. This encodes CASGQSYEQYF.